The 20 T cell receptor beta chains below were found in one sample sequenced in a study of control samples from healthy donors and cancer patients. Method: immunoSEQ multiplex PCR; TCRdb's copy keeps in-frame clones and lacks some. The repertoire consists of about 130,000 clones, with just under 95% occurring once and the leading ten covering around 14%. The specimen was PBMCs. These receptors were collected from a man aged 55-75 years with colorectal cancer.

The chain couples TRBV15 to TRBJ2-1; perhaps TRBD2 as D (5 bases). Between the trimmed V and J ends, which lost 1 base and 0 bases, there was a span of 13 bases. Germline assignment: CDR1 LNHNV and CDR2 YYDKDF (reference sequence). CDR3 length equals 17 residues. CDR3 sequence (DNA): TGTGCCACCAGCAGAGGGGTAGCGCCCAGCTCCTACAATGAGCAGTTCTTC. This codes for CATSRGVAPSSYNEQFF.

The CDR3: CASSWDRVTQYF. CDR3 nucleotides: TGTGCCAGCAGCTGGGACAGGGTCACCCAGTACTTC. This chain uses TRBV7-9 with TRBJ2-5, with 9 bases identical to TRBD1. The CDR3 loop spans 12 amino acids. CDR1 is SEHNR and CDR2 is FQNEAQ in the germline V gene (reference sequence). Losses at the gene ends were 4 bases for V and 8 bases for J; bases not matched to a gene: 2.

This rearrangement joins TRBV18 to TRBJ2-7; D is perhaps TRBD1 (6 bases). The CDR3 runs to 14 residues. V lost 3 bases and J 4 bases, leaving 13 bases between the germline ends. The germline CDR1 and CDR2 sequences are KGHSH and LQKENI. CDR3 nucleotide sequence: TGTGCCAGCTCACCGTCCCAGGGGAGTTACGAGCAGTACTTC. Translation gives CASSPSQGSYEQYF.

The rearrangement uses TRBV5-6 and TRBJ2-7, with TRBD1 identical over 8 bases. Trimming cost V 5 bases and J 0 bases; bases outside gene matches: 4. This CDR3 has 14 amino acids. CDR1 is SGHDT and CDR2 is YYEEEE in the germline V gene. The CDR3 region is CASRRTGFSYEQYF. The CDR3 region has the DNA TGTGCCAGCAGACGGACAGGGTTCTCCTACGAGCAGTACTTC.

This chain connects TRBV10-3 to TRBJ1-3, with a weak D call TRBD1 (5 bases). V was pared by 4 bases and J by 2 bases, with 9 bases between. The germline V gene has CDR1 ENHRY and CDR2 SYGVKD. The CDR3 sequence is 14 residues long. The CDR3 sequence: CAISGAGTGNTIYF. The DNA for the CDR3 is TGTGCCATCAGTGGGGCAGGGACTGGAAACACCATATATTTT.

The rearrangement uses TRBV5-4 and TRBJ1-4; possible D gene TRBD1, 5 bases. The CDR3 is 13 residues long. V gave up 5 bases and J gave up 8 bases, with 13 bases separating them. The germline CDR1 and CDR2 sequences are SGHNT and YYREEE (reference sequence). The CDR3 DNA sequence: TGTGCCAGCAGTGGGGGAATGGGGGAAAAACTGTTTTTT. Its protein product is CASSGGMGEKLFF.

V and J are TRBV29-1 and TRBJ1-1; possibly TRBD1 for D (5 bases). CDR3 length: 13 amino acids. Looked up from germline, CDR1 is SQVTM and CDR2 is ANQGSEA. The DNA for the CDR3 is TGCCGGGGCGGGAGATCTGCGAACACTGAAGCTTTCTTT. This sequence encodes CRGGRSANTEAFF.

V is TRBV7-9 and J is TRBJ1-2; maybe TRBD1 (6 bases). V was trimmed by 4 bases and J by 6 bases, leaving 12 bases between them. Germline CDR1 and CDR2: SEHNR and FQNEAQ (reference sequence). This CDR3 contains 13 residues. The CDR3 is CASSWGAGNGYTF. DNA of the CDR3: TGTGCCAGCAGCTGGGGGGCAGGGAATGGCTACACCTTC. Looking up the rest from reference TRBV7-9 and TRBJ1-2 gives the full variable domain: DTGVSQNPRHKITKRGQNVTFRCDPISEHNRLYWYRQTLGQGPEFLTYFQNEAQLEKSRLLSDRFSAERPKGSFSTLEIQRTEQGDSAMYLCASSWGAGNGYTFGSGTRLTVV.

J is TRBJ1-1 and V is TRBV6-5; D possibly corresponds to TRBD1 (5 bases). The CDR3 is 14 residues long. V dropped 6 bases and J dropped 4 bases, with 15 bases sitting between them. Germline CDR1 and CDR2: MNHEY and SVGAGI. CDR3 region: CASSIRERGTEAFF. As DNA, the CDR3 is TGTGCCAGCAGCATCAGGGAGAGGGGCACTGAAGCTTTCTTT.

V is TRBV24-1 and J is TRBJ2-2, with D perhaps TRBD2 (7 bases). The length of the CDR3 is 16 residues. Germline V lookup: CDR1 KGHDR, CDR2 SFDVKD. Trimming removed 1 base at V and 5 bases at J, with 13 bases between. CDR3 loop: CATSDLQGGRTGELFF. The CDR3 bases are TGTGCCACCAGTGATTTACAGGGAGGGAGAACCGGGGAGCTGTTTTTT.

The rearrangement joins TRBV7-2 to TRBJ2-1; TRBD2 matches at 11 bases. J was trimmed by 6 bases and V by 6 bases; bases with no gene match: 13. Germline CDR1 and CDR2: SGHTA and FQGNSA. The CDR3 runs 17 residues. The CDR3 here is CASRRTAGTSGGNEQFF. The DNA of the CDR3 is TGTGCCAGCAGACGAACCGCCGGGACTAGCGGCGGCAATGAGCAGTTCTTC.

J is TRBJ2-1 and V is TRBV5-1; 11 nucleotides align to TRBD2. The CDR3 is 16 amino acids. V shed 2 bases, J shed 4 bases, and the junction held 5 bases outside the gene matches. Germline V gives CDR1 SGHRS, CDR2 YFSETQ. DNA for the CDR3: TGCGCCAGCAGCTTAGGTGGGACTAGCGGATACAATGAGCAGTTCTTC. Encoded protein: CASSLGGTSGYNEQFF. Supplemented by reference TRBV5-1 and TRBJ2-1, the full variable domain reads KAGVTQTPRYLIKTRGQQVTLSCSPISGHRSVSWYQQTPGQGLQFLFEYFSETQRNKGNFPGRFSGRQFSNSRSEMNVSTLELGDSALYLCASSLGGTSGYNEQFFGPGTRLTVL.

The chain recombines TRBV7-6 with TRBJ2-2; D unresolved. This CDR3 spans 15 amino acids. The germline CDR1 and CDR2 sequences are SGHVS and FNYEAQ. The V end was cut by 2 bases, the J end by 4 bases, with 11 bases between. CDR3 loop: CASSLRTLSTGELFF. CDR3 nucleotide sequence: TGTGCCAGCAGCTTAAGGACCCTCTCCACCGGGGAGCTGTTTTTT.

This chain links TRBV7-9 with TRBJ2-1, with TRBD2 identical over 14 bases. Trimming at V came to 4 bases and at J to 0 bases, leaving 8 bases not matched to a gene. Germline V gene lookup returns CDR1 SEHNR and CDR2 FQNEAQ (reference sequence). CDR3 length: 19 residues. In nucleotides, the CDR3 is TGTGCCAGCAGCTCCACACTTGGGACTAGCGGGAGCTCCTACAATGAGCAGTTCTTC. Translated: CASSSTLGTSGSSYNEQFF.

This clone was counted a single time. The chain joins TRBV12-3 or TRBV12-4 to TRBJ2-1; D remains unclear. The CDR3 has 12 amino acids. V was clipped by 6 bases and J by 2 bases, with 5 bases between them. The CDR3 nucleotides are TGTGCCAGCAGCGGAGCCTACAATGAGCAGTTCTTC. As protein: CASSGAYNEQFF.

The J gene is TRBJ2-7, the V gene TRBV5-1; 12 bases match TRBD1. Germline V lookup: CDR1 SGHRS, CDR2 YFSETQ. Germline trimming cut 3 bases from V and 6 bases from J; bases unmatched to any gene: 4. CDR3 length equals 14 residues. The CDR3 is CASSWGTGGGEQYF. The CDR3 DNA reads as TGCGCCAGCAGCTGGGGGACAGGGGGCGGCGAGCAGTACTTC.

This sequence joins TRBV20-1 and TRBJ2-3, with a tentative D call TRBD1 (6 bases). Looked up from germline, CDR1 is DFQATT and CDR2 is SNEGSKA (reference sequence). CDR3 length: 15 amino acids. Trimming removed 3 bases at V and 2 bases at J, with 15 bases between. The CDR3 here is CSASSPRQVTDTQYF. DNA for the CDR3: TGCAGTGCTAGTTCTCCTCGACAGGTCACAGATACGCAGTATTTT.

This chain uses TRBV7-9 with TRBJ2-3; no clear D. V shed 4 bases and J shed 5 bases, with 7 bases lying between them. In germline, CDR1 is SEHNR, CDR2 FQNEAQ (reference sequence). The CDR3 covers 12 residues. CDR3: CASSSEVDTQYF. Written as DNA, the CDR3 is TGTGCCAGCAGCTCAGAGGTAGATACGCAGTATTTT.

The J gene is TRBJ1-6, the V gene TRBV28; the D gene is possibly TRBD1 (5 bases). The CDR3 runs 15 residues. Per the germline V gene, CDR1 is MDHEN and CDR2 is SYDVKM. Trimming took off 5 bases at V and 7 bases at J, with 15 bases between the two ends. CDR3 coding DNA: TGTGCCAGCAGTCCCCCGGGGGAAAACAATTCACCCCTCCACTTT. It codes for CASSPPGENNSPLHF. Combining the CDR3 with reference TRBV28 and TRBJ1-6 gives the whole variable domain DVKVTQSSRYLVKRTGEKVFLECVQDMDHENMFWYRQDPGLGLRLIYFSYDVKMKEKGDIPEGYSVSREKKERFSLILESASTNQTSMYLCASSPPGENNSPLHFGNGTRLTVT.

This chain links TRBV24-1 with TRBJ2-1; 9 nucleotides agree with TRBD1. V shed 6 bases and J 7 bases; nucleotides not matched to a gene: 6. Germline V gene data show CDR1 as KGHDR and CDR2 as SFDVKD. The length of the CDR3 is 14 residues. The CDR3 coding sequence is TGTGCCACCAGTAGACAGGGGGGAATGAATGAGCAGTTCTTC. This encodes CATSRQGGMNEQFF.